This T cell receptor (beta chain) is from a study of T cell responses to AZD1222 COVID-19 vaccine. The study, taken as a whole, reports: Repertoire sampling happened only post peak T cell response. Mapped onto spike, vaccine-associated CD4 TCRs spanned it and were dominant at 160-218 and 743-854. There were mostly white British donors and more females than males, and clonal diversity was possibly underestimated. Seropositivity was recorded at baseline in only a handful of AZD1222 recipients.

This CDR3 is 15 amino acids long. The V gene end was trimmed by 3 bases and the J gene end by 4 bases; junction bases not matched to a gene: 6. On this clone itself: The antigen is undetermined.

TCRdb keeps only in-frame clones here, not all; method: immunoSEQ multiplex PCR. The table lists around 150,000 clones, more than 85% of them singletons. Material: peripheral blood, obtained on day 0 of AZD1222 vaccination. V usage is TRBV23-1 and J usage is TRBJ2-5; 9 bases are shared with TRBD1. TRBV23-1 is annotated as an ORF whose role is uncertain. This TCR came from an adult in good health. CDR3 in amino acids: CASSHQTGGTETQYF. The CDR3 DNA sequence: TGCGCCAGCAGTCACCAGACAGGGGGTACAGAGACCCAGTACTTC.